This TCR beta chain derives from a study of T cell repertoires in cytomegalovirus infection. TCRdb itself ran the reads through MiXCR, one entry per CDR3 protein. Of roughly 920,000 distinct CDR3 sequences in the sample, roughly a third were seen once. Germline CDR1 and CDR2: SGHVS and FNYEAQ. The CDR3 spans 11 amino acids, including both terminal residues. Of note for this clonotype: Its antigen is currently unknown. It is likely a read error, because the conserved phenylalanine at the end of the CDR3 is missing. No DNA is shown, since the ends of the CDR3 on it are uncertain; the CDR3 is the one TCRdb lists.

Sequenced here: cultured CD8+ T cells from PBMCs, sampled from culture after CMV antigen stimulation. This receptor was obtained from a human donor in good health (CMV status not recorded). Some clones in this sample may be carry-over from other donors' samples. This chain links TRBV7-6 with TRBJ2-1; TRBD1, the table's D call, was not compared with the DNA. CDR3 residues: CASSPTGQGEV.